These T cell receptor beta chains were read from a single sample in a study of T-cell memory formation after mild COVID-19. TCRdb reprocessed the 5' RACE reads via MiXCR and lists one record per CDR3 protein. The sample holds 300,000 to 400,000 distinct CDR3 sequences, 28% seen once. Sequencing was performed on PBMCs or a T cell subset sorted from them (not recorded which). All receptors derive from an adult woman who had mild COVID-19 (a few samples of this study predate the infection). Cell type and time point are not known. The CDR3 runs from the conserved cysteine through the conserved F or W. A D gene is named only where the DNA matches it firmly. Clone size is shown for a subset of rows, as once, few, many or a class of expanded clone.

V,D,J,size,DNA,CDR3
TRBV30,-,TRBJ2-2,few,TGTGCCTGTAGGGGCTGGGGGACCGGGGAGCTGTTTTTT,CACRGWGTGELFF
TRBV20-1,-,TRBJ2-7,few,TGCAGTGCTAGCCCCGGGCCTGAGCAGTACTTC,CSASPGPEQYF
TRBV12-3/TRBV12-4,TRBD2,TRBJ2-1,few,TGTGCCAGCAGTTTACGGACTAGCGGGAGAAATGAGCAGTTCTTC,CASSLRTSGRNEQFF
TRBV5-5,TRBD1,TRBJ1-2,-,TGTGCCAGCAGCTTGTCCACGGGGGGACAGGACGGACCTAACTATGGCTACACCTTC,CASSLSTGGQDGPNYGYTF
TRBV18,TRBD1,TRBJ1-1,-,TGTGCCAGCTCACCTAGGGACAGGGGGAACACTGAAGCTTTCTTT,CASSPRDRGNTEAFF
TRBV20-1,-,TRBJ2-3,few,TGCAGTGCTCCCTCTACCCAGAAGGGCCCAGATACGCAGTATTTT,CSAPSTQKGPDTQYF
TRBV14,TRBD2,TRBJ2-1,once,TGTGCCAGCAGCCAATCAGCGGGAGTTTTCCATGAGCAGTTCTTC,CASSQSAGVFHEQFF
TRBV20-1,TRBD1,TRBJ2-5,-,TGCAGTGCCAGAAGACAGGGTGGGGAGACCCAGTACTTC,CSARRQGGETQYF
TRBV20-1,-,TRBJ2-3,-,TGCAGTGCTGCGACGTTGGAGGCTAGCGACCCCACAGATACGCAGTATTTT,CSAATLEASDPTDTQYF
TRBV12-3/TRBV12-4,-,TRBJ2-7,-,TGTGCCAGCAGCTGGACCTCCTACGAGCAGTACTTC,CASSWTSYEQYF
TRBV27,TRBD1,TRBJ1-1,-,TGTGCCAGCACCCAGACTGTCGTGGGACAGGGAAAGGTTCAGGCTTTCTTT,CASTQTVVGQGKVQAFF
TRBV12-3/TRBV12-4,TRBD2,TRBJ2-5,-,TGTGCCAGCAGCCATAGCGGGAGAGTCGGAGAGACCCAGTACTTC,CASSHSGRVGETQYF
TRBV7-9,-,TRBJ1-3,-,TGTGCCAGCAGCCCCACTGCGGGGGCTGGAAACACCATATATTTT,CASSPTAGAGNTIYF
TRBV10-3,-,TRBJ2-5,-,TGTGCCACCGGGGACGTAGAGACCCAGTACTTC,CATGDVETQYF
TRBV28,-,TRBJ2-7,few,TGTGCCAGCAGTTTAGAGGGGACTCCCTACGAGCAGTACTTC,CASSLEGTPYEQYF
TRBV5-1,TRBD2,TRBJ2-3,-,TGCGCCAGCAGCCCCTATAGCGGGGGGGCCGCAGATACGCAGTATTTT,CASSPYSGGAADTQYF
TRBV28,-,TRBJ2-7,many,TGTGCCAGCAGTCCACCCCCCGTGGGGGTGAGGTCCTACGAGCAGTACTTC,CASSPPPVGVRSYEQYF
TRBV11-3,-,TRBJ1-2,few,TGTGCCAGCAGCTTAGATCCAGGGACCGGTTATGGCTACACCTTC,CASSLDPGTGYGYTF
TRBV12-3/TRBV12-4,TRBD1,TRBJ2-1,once,TGTGCCAGCAGAAGCCGGGACAGGGGGCGCAAGGATGAGCAGTTCTTC,CASRSRDRGRKDEQFF
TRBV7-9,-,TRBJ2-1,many,TGTGCCAGCAGCTTAGGTAGTGAGCAGTTCTTC,CASSLGSEQFF
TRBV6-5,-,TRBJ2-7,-,TGTGCCAGCAGTTCCCCCTTGACCTACGAGCAGTACTTC,CASSSPLTYEQYF
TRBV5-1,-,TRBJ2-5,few,TGCGCCAGCAGCCCAGGACGTCCGGTCGGTGAGACCCAGTACTTC,CASSPGRPVGETQYF
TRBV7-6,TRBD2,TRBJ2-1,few,TGTGCCAGCAGCGTGGGGAGGGGCCCCCCGGGTAATGAGCAGTTCTTC,CASSVGRGPPGNEQFF
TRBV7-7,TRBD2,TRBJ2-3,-,TGTGCTAGCTCTTTTGGGAGGGCCTTCACAGATACGCAGTATTTT,CASSFGRAFTDTQYF
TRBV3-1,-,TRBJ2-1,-,TGTGCCAGCAGCCAATTGTCTCAACCCCGCAATGAGCAGTTCTTC,CASSQLSQPRNEQFF
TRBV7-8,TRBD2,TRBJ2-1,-,TGTGCCAGCAGCCCTAGCGGGGGGGCTTCCAATGAGCAGTTCTTC,CASSPSGGASNEQFF
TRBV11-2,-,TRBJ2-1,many,TGTGCCAGCAGCTTCGGACCCGCCCCCGATGAGCAGTTCTTC,CASSFGPAPDEQFF
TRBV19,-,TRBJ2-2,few,TGTGCCAGTAGTGAGGGTGCAGGGGAGCTGTTTTTT,CASSEGAGELFF
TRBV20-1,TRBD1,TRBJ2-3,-,TGCAGTGCTAGAAAAGGGACAGCTAGCACAGATACGCAGTATTTT,CSARKGTASTDTQYF